This T cell receptor (beta chain) was captured by sequencing in a study of cytomegalovirus exposure and HLA in healthy donors. Study at large: In terms of ancestry, the Caucasian-associated cluster contained about four fifths of the approximately 380 genotyped donors.

The CDR3 length is 13 residues. The germline gives CDR1 SGHTA, CDR2 FQGTGA. The germline V and J ends were trimmed by 1 base and 4 bases, with 7 bases remaining between them. Turning to this clone: Antigen: not known.

The primer mix had 60 Vbeta and 13 Jbeta primers. Generated by immunoSEQ multiplex PCR, the TCRdb table keeps only in-frame clones and is missing some. The sample features 150,000 or so clones, with around 1.4% in its top ten. Whole-study findings and limits: Later analysis suggested links between common viral pathogens and several top significant clusters. Earlier analysis looked at TCR beta V segments, and most were productive about 87% or about 30% of the time.

These donors, healthy bone marrow donors, were studied. Material for sequencing was PBMCs. This clonotype was obtained from a woman aged 55-70 years in good health and CMV-seronegative. The chain uses TRBV7-3 and TRBJ1-1; D is possibly TRBD1 (5 bases). The CDR3 bases are TGTGCCAGCAGCTTAATCCAGGGCACTGAAGCTTTCTTT. Its protein product is CASSLIQGTEAFF.